This T cell receptor beta chain is drawn from a study of cytomegalovirus exposure and HLA in healthy donors. General observations from the study: Previously analyzed data showed that most TCR beta V segments were productive at a frequency of about 87% or about 30%. The authors enumerated some 170 TCR beta chains as linked to cytomegalovirus. A later analysis appeared to link common viral pathogens to several of the most significant clusters.

Comments on this clone: Its target is unknown.

Germline V gene sequence: CDR1 SGHRS, CDR2 YFSETQ. With 2 bases removed from V and 0 bases from J, the gap between germline ends came to 18 bases. The CDR3 extends over 17 amino acids. The PCR made use of 60 Vbeta and 13 Jbeta primers. Per the original data handling: About 12 million of the 60 million to 90 million unique TCR beta chains counted in a later analysis were shared. Data came from immunoSEQ multiplex PCR; TCRdb stores just in-frame clones and leaves some out. That table is the source of V, J and clone size, and D and trimming were worked out from the DNA. This repertoire shows 100,000 or so clones, roughly three quarters found once; its top ten account for roughly 1.2%.

The chain is built from TRBV5-1 and TRBJ2-7, with D unclear. What was sequenced was PBMCs. This receptor was identified in a middle-aged man in good health and CMV-seronegative. This chain's CDR3 is CASSFADFPADSYEQYF. Here the CDR3 DNA reads TGCGCCAGCAGCTTCGCAGATTTCCCGGCGGACTCCTACGAGCAGTACTTC.